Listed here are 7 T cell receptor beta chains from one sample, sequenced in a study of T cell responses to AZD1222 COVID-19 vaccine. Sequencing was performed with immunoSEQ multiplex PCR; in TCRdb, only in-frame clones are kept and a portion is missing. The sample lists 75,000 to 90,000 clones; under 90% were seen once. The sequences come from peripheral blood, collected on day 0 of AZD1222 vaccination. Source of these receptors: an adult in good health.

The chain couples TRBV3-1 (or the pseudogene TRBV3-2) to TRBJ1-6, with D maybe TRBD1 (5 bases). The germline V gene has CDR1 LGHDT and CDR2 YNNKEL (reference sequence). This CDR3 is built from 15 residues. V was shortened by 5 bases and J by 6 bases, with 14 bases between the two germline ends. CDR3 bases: TGTGCCAGCAGCATGGGACTGGAAATTAATTCACCCCTCCACTTT. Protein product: CASSMGLEINSPLHF.

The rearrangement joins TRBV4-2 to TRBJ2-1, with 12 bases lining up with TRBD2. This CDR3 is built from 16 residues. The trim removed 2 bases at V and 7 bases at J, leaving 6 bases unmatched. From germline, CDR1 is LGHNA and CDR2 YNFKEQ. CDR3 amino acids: CASSQRTSGVGNEQFF. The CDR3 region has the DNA TGTGCCAGCAGCCAAAGGACTAGCGGGGTCGGTAATGAGCAGTTCTTC.

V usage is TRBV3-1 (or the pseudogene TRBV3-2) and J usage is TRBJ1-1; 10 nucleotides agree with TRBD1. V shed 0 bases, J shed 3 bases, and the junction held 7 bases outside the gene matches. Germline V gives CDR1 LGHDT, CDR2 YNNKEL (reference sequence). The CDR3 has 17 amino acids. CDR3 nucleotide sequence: TGTGCCAGCAGCCAAGACGACAGGGGGCAGGGGGACACTGAAGCTTTCTTT. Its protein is CASSQDDRGQGDTEAFF.

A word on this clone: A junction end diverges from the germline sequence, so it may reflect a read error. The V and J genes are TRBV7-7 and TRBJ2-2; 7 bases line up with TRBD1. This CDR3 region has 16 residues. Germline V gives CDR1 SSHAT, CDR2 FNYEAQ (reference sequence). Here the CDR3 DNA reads TGTGCTAGCAGTCCCTCCGGGGTAGGGGGCATCGGGGAGCTGTTTTTT. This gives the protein CASSPSGVGGIGELFF.

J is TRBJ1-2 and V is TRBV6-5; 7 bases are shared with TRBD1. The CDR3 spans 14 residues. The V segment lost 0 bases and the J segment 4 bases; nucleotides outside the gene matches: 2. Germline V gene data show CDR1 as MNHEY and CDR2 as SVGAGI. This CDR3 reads CASSYSTGTYGYTF. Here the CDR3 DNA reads TGTGCCAGCAGTTACTCGACAGGGACCTATGGCTACACCTTC.

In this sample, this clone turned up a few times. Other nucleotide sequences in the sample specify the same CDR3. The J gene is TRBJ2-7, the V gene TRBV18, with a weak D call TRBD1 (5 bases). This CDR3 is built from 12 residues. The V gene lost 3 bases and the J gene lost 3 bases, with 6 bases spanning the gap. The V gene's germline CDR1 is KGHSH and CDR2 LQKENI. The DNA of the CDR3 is TGTGCCAGCTCACCCGACAGCTACGAGCAGTACTTC. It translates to CASSPDSYEQYF. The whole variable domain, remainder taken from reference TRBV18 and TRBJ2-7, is NAGVMQNPRHLVRRRGQEARLRCSPMKGHSHVYWYRQLPEEGLKFMVYLQKENIIDESGMPKERFSAEFPKEGPSILRIQQVVRGDSAAYFCASSPDSYEQYFGPGTRLTVT.

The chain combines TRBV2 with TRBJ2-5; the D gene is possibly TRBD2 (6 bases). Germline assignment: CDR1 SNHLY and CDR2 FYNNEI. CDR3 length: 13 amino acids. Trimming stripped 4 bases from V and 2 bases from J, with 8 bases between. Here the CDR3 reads CASSGGLQETQYF. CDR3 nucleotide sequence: TGTGCCAGCAGTGGGGGACTTCAAGAGACCCAGTACTTC.